The clone carrying this TCR beta chain was seen at least ten times. The antigen is unknown. CDR3 regions of TCR beta were amplified from RNA transcripts. First-round RT-PCR used HTBI primers; second-round multiplex PCR followed. TCRdb analysed the multiplex PCR reads with MiXCR anew, one entry per CDR3 protein. The table shows 400,000 or so distinct CDR3 sequences, with about a sixth occurring only once. The germline gives CDR1 MDHEN, CDR2 SYDVKM. The V and J ends lost 6 bases and 11 bases respectively, with 17 bases between them. The length of the CDR3 is 13 residues. This record belongs to a study of Graves' ophthalmopathy and Graves' hyperthyroidism. Whole-study findings and limits: A 13-signature model separated ophthalmopathy from stable hyperthyroidism, reaching approximately 88% sensitivity and roughly 84% specificity cross-validated.

Sequencing was performed on peripheral blood. This sequence was found in an adult woman with stable Graves' hyperthyroidism. The gene calls are TRBV28 and TRBJ1-3; D is possibly TRBD1 (6 bases). CDR3 sequence: CASRSTGELAIYF. CDR3 coding DNA: TGTGCCAGCAGGTCGACAGGAGAGCTCGCCATATATTTT.